These 21 T cell receptor beta chains originate from one sample sequenced in a study of cytomegalovirus exposure and HLA in healthy donors. The data were produced by immunoSEQ multiplex PCR, yet TCRdb's version contains in-frame clones alone and is incomplete. The sample gives approximately 170,000 clones, 85% of which show up once; 2% to 2.5% is in the top ten. The sequenced sample consisted of PBMCs. The receptors originated from a man aged 25 to 40 in good health and CMV-seropositive.

The DNA of the CDR3 is TGTGCCAGCAGCTTACTTAGCGGGGCCGGGGATACGCAGTATTTT. Its translation: CASSLLSGAGDTQYF. The chain carries TRBV7-9 and TRBJ2-3; 8 bases align to TRBD2. This CDR3 contains 15 residues. V was pared by 2 bases and J by 6 bases, with 7 bases of the junction left unmatched. Per the germline V gene, CDR1 is SEHNR and CDR2 is FQNEAQ (reference sequence).

CDR3 sequence: CASGKGVANEQFF. In nucleotides, the CDR3 is TGTGCCAGTGGGAAAGGGGTGGCCAATGAGCAGTTCTTC. The V call is TRBV9, the J call TRBJ2-1; maybe TRBD1 (5 bases). The CDR3 has 13 amino acids. Germline V CDR1 and CDR2: SGDLS, YYNGEE. Trimming took 8 bases from V and 6 from J, leaving 15 bases between them.

This clone came up a few times. V is TRBV5-6 and J is TRBJ2-3; the match to TRBD2 covers 10 bases. The CDR3 has 17 residues. V lost 2 bases, J lost 5 bases, and 11 bases stayed unmatched. From germline, CDR1 is SGHDT and CDR2 YYEEEE. CDR3 coding DNA: TGTGCCAGCAGCTTAGGGGTGGCTAGCGGGGGAATAGATACGCAGTATTTT. This codes for CASSLGVASGGIDTQYF.

The rearrangement links TRBV7-2 to TRBJ2-1, with a weak D call TRBD1 (6 bases). Germline V gives CDR1 SGHTA, CDR2 FQGNSA. The length of the CDR3 is 17 residues. With 5 bases removed from V and 4 bases from J, the gap between germline ends came to 21 bases. CDR3 region: CASSPRQARNPYNEQFF. The CDR3 DNA is TGTGCCAGCAGCCCCCGACAGGCCAGAAACCCTTACAATGAGCAGTTCTTC.

This chain joins TRBV4-3 and TRBJ2-7; a weak D match, TRBD2 (5 bases). Per the germline V gene, CDR1 is LGHNA and CDR2 is YSLEER. The CDR3 has 14 amino acids. Trimming took off 1 base at V and 4 bases at J, with 11 bases between the two ends. CDR3 DNA: TGCGCCAGCAGCCAAGGGACGGGGTGGTACGAGCAGTACTTC. It translates to CASSQGTGWYEQYF.

This chain uses TRBV7-9 with TRBJ2-3, with 7 nucleotides matching TRBD2. Trimming cost V 1 base and J 3 bases; bases outside gene matches: 4. Looked up from germline, CDR1 is SEHNR and CDR2 is FQNEAQ (reference sequence). This CDR3 is 15 amino acids long. The CDR3 sequence is CASSLGGEGTDTQYF. Here the CDR3 DNA reads TGTGCCAGCAGCTTAGGAGGGGAGGGAACAGATACGCAGTATTTT.

The chain couples TRBV4-3 to TRBJ2-7, with D possibly matching TRBD2 (7 bases). Germline assignment: CDR1 LGHNA and CDR2 YSLEER. The V end was cut by 0 bases, the J end by 7 bases, with 25 bases between. CDR3 length: 18 amino acids. CDR3 in amino acids: CASSQEPLSRGPPKEQYF. CDR3 bases: TGCGCCAGCAGCCAAGAGCCGCTCTCGCGGGGGCCGCCAAAAGAGCAGTACTTC.

CDR3: CASSTNRDRPYEQYF. For the CDR3, the DNA is TGTGCCAGCAGCACCAACCGGGACAGGCCCTACGAGCAGTACTTC. The gene calls are TRBV14 and TRBJ2-7, with 8 nucleotides matching TRBD1. V shed 5 bases, J shed 2 bases, and the junction held 8 bases outside the gene matches. This CDR3 is 15 amino acids long. CDR1 and CDR2 (germline): SGHDN, FVKESK.

The gene calls are TRBV4-3 and TRBJ2-7, with D possibly being TRBD2 (5 bases). The CDR3 runs to 15 residues. Trimming cost V 0 bases and J 2 bases, with 11 bases left between them. Germline assignment: CDR1 LGHNA and CDR2 YSLEER. CDR3 DNA: TGCGCCAGCAGCCAAGACGGAGGCCGAGCCTACGAGCAGTACTTC. Its protein product is CASSQDGGRAYEQYF.

V usage is TRBV27 and J usage is TRBJ2-3; TRBD2 might be the D (5 bases). Trimming took off 4 bases at V and 5 bases at J, with 10 bases between the two ends. The CDR3 is 13 residues long. CDR1 is MNHEY and CDR2 is SMNVEV in the germline V gene (reference sequence). The CDR3 DNA is TGTGCCAGCAGTTCCGGGGTGGGAGATACGCAGTATTTT. Amino acid sequence: CASSSGVGDTQYF.

CDR3 in DNA: TGTGCCAGCAGCTTAGCTACCCTCGGTAGCGGGGAACCTCAAGAGACCCAGTACTTC. It encodes CASSLATLGSGEPQETQYF. This chain joins TRBV11-3 and TRBJ2-5; TRBD2 matches 8 bases. Per the germline V gene, CDR1 is SGHNT and CDR2 is YENEEA. Trimming cost V 1 base and J 2 bases; bases outside gene matches: 15. This CDR3 is 19 amino acids long.

The gene calls are TRBV7-3 and TRBJ2-1; 8 bases fit TRBD2. The germline gives CDR1 SGHTA, CDR2 FQGTGA. Unmatched junction bases numbered 15, after V lost 2 bases and J lost 9 bases. CDR3 size: 17 residues. In DNA form, the CDR3 reads TGTGCCAGCAGCTTAGGTTTGGGTAGCGGGGCCGCGGGTGAGCAGTTCTTC. Protein sequence: CASSLGLGSGAAGEQFF.

This chain joins TRBV7-8 and TRBJ1-2; D unresolved. This CDR3 spans 12 amino acids. Between the trimmed V and J ends, which lost 5 bases and 9 bases, there was a span of 13 bases. Per the germline V gene, CDR1 is SGHVS and CDR2 is FQNEAQ. In DNA, the CDR3 is TGTGCCAGCAGCCTTCGACACCGACGCTACACCTTC. Its protein is CASSLRHRRYTF.

The chain uses TRBV7-9 and TRBJ1-1, with D unclear. The length of the CDR3 is 14 residues. Germline V gene data show CDR1 as SEHNR and CDR2 as FQNEAQ (reference sequence). The V end was cut by 1 base, the J end by 5 bases, with 11 bases between. The CDR3 is CASSLETRGTEAFF. The CDR3 DNA is TGTGCCAGCAGCTTAGAAACACGGGGAACTGAAGCTTTCTTT.

This clone was counted between two and nine times. The CDR3 bases are TGTGCCAGCAGCCGCCTGGCCCAGGGCACAGATACGCAGTATTTT. Its translation: CASSRLAQGTDTQYF. The rearrangement joins TRBV7-3 to TRBJ2-3; no definite D call. The V end was cut by 5 bases, the J end by 1 base, with 13 bases between. The CDR3 covers 15 residues. Germline CDR1 SGHTA, CDR2 FQGTGA.

The CDR3 protein is CASSPRQGPYEQYF. The CDR3 DNA is TGTGCCAGCAGCCCGCGACAGGGACCTTACGAGCAGTACTTC. The chain combines TRBV7-2 with TRBJ2-7, with 7 positions matching TRBD1. The germline V gene encodes CDR1 SGHTA and CDR2 FQGNSA. The CDR3 has 14 amino acids. V shed 5 bases and J 4 bases; nucleotides not matched to a gene: 8.

Points on this clone: The sample holds other DNA sequences that translate to the same CDR3. The genes are TRBV27 and TRBJ2-7; 7 nucleotides align to TRBD2. Germline CDR1 and CDR2: MNHEY and SMNVEV (reference sequence). After removal of 5 bases from V and 4 bases from J, the junction contained 2 bases not matched to a gene. This CDR3 spans 12 amino acids. The CDR3 DNA reads as TGTGCCAGCAGTCCGGGGGGTTACGAGCAGTACTTC. Translated, it gives CASSPGGYEQYF.

The chain links TRBV19 to TRBJ2-3; 7 positions agree with TRBD1. The germline gives CDR1 LNHDA, CDR2 SQIVND (reference sequence). Germline trimming cut 4 bases from V and 5 bases from J; bases unmatched to any gene: 3. This CDR3 spans 13 amino acids. Here the CDR3 reads CASSTYRGDTQYF. In DNA form, the CDR3 reads TGTGCCAGTAGTACTTACAGGGGAGATACGCAGTATTTT.

The J gene is TRBJ2-5, the V gene TRBV7-2; D gene unclear. Looked up from germline, CDR1 is SGHTA and CDR2 is FQGNSA. The V gene lost 7 bases and the J gene lost 4 bases, with 7 bases spanning the gap. CDR3 size: 11 residues. CDR3 nucleotides: TGTGCCAGCACCTCTACAGAGACCCAGTACTTC. Translated: CASTSTETQYF.

This rearrangement joins TRBV20-1 to TRBJ2-1; no firm D call. CDR3 length: 10 residues. Looked up from germline, CDR1 is DFQATT and CDR2 is SNEGSKA (reference sequence). The CDR3 spells CSTRSNEQFF. In DNA, the CDR3 is TGCAGCACCCGGAGCAATGAGCAGTTCTTC.

This sequence joins TRBV7-9 and TRBJ2-7, with TRBD1 identical over 7 bases. The CDR3 covers 15 residues. V was pared by 4 bases and J by 2 bases, with 8 bases of the junction left unmatched. Germline-derived CDR1 and CDR2 are SEHNR and FQNEAQ (reference sequence). The CDR3 sequence is CASSSLDRLPYEQYF. Here the CDR3 DNA reads TGTGCCAGCAGCTCCCTGGACAGGCTTCCCTACGAGCAGTACTTC.